Reported below is one T cell receptor beta chain. An end of the junction differs from the germline gene, which may be a read error. As to time point: pre-sensitization, week 0. The treatment denotes: therapeutic diphenylcyclopropenone sensitization with weekly scalp DPC. For the library, individual cDNA molecules each received unique molecular identifiers. In TCRdb, the RACE reads were re-called with MiXCR into one record per CDR3 protein. Of about 80,000 distinct CDR3 sequences listed, 12% to 15% are singletons. These data originate in a study of human T cells and chemical hapten exposure. Across the study: On around 2 cm by around 2 cm of upper inner arm skin, sensitization was performed with 2% DPC.

The CDR3 covers 12 residues. CDR1 is LGHDT, CDR2 YNNKEL, per germline (reference sequence). The sequence came from a woman between 45 and 60 years old with alopecia areata. Some clones in this sample may be carry-over from other donors' samples. The input for sequencing was whole blood, taken in connection with sensitization to the hapten diphenylcyclopropenone (DPC). The chain joins TRBV3-1 to TRBJ1-2; D unresolved. For the CDR3, the DNA is TGTGCCAGCAGCCAATGGGATTATGGCTGCACCTTC. Translation: CASSQWDYGCTF.